A single sample is the source of the 21 T cell receptor beta chains below, sequenced in a study of lymphopenia after photon versus proton radiotherapy. TCRdb's copy holds only in-frame clones and misses some; the assay was immunoSEQ multiplex PCR. The table shows 75,000 or so clones, with about 83% occurring only once. The specimen comprised peripheral blood, sampled from a patient treated with proton-based radiotherapy. These receptors were collected from a man between 60 and 75 years old with pancreatic cancer.

The rearrangement links TRBV11-2 to TRBJ2-7; 11 bases are shared with TRBD2. Germline lookup yields CDR1 SGHAT and CDR2 FQNNGV. V lost 3 bases and J lost 3; bases outside the gene matches: 4. CDR3 length: 15 residues. The CDR3 reads CASSLISGRDYEQYF. For the CDR3, the DNA is TGTGCCAGCAGCTTGATTAGCGGGAGGGACTACGAGCAGTACTTC.

The V gene is TRBV6-1, the J gene TRBJ2-3; the match to TRBD1 covers 8 bases. This CDR3 comprises 15 residues. Trimming at V came to 1 base and at J to 1 base, leaving 1 base not matched to a gene. In germline, CDR1 is MNHNS, CDR2 SASEGT. CDR3 protein: CASSEVRGRTDTQYF. The CDR3 region has the DNA TGTGCCAGCAGTGAAGTCAGGGGGCGCACAGATACGCAGTATTTT.

This chain joins TRBV9 and TRBJ2-3; 9 bases are a match to TRBD2. Germline CDR1 is SGDLS and CDR2 is YYNGEE. There are 17 residues in the CDR3. Losses at the gene ends were 0 bases for V and 8 bases for J; bases not matched to a gene: 13. CDR3 nucleotides: TGTGCCAGCAGCGTAGAGTCCCTGGCGGGAGGGCCCCCTACGCAGTATTTT. This translates into CASSVESLAGGPPTQYF.

The chain has TRBV28 and TRBJ2-3; 7 bases agree with TRBD2. Per germline, CDR1 MDHEN and CDR2 SYDVKM. V was clipped by 6 bases and J by 6 bases; unmatched bases: 15. The CDR3 has 16 amino acids. CDR3 DNA sequence: TGTGCCAGCAGCCCCTGGGCTAGCGGAGACCGGGATACGCAGTATTTT. It codes for CASSPWASGDRDTQYF.

The chain uses TRBV7-8 and TRBJ1-1; 7 bases align to TRBD1. CDR1 and CDR2 from the germline V gene are SGHVS and FQNEAQ. This CDR3 is built from 14 residues. Losses at the gene ends were 5 bases for V and 2 bases for J; bases not matched to a gene: 5. The CDR3 bases are TGTGCCAGCAGCGCGCGGGACAGTAACACTGAAGCTTTCTTT. Its protein is CASSARDSNTEAFF.

The V gene is TRBV11-1, the J gene TRBJ1-4, with D tentatively TRBD1 (5 bases). V dropped 5 bases and J dropped 11 bases, with 15 bases sitting between them. The CDR3 is made up of 13 amino acids. The germline CDR1 and CDR2 sequences are SGHAT and FQDESV (reference sequence). The CDR3 is CASSRIGGSKLFF. Written as DNA, the CDR3 is TGTGCCAGCAGCCGAATTGGGGGGAGTAAACTGTTTTTT.

The chain recombines TRBV6-6 with TRBJ1-4; no reliable D call. Germline V gene data show CDR1 as MNHNY and CDR2 as SVGAGI (reference sequence). V was pared by 5 bases and J by 8 bases, with 9 bases between. The CDR3 totals 12 residues. The CDR3 is CASSQLREKLFF. CDR3 in DNA: TGTGCCAGCAGTCAACTAAGGGAAAAACTGTTTTTT.

V gene TRBV5-1 combines with J gene TRBJ2-3; D not certain. The CDR3 contains 15 residues. Trimming shortened V by 9 bases and J by 0 bases, and 17 bases separated the two germline ends. Germline lookup yields CDR1 SGHRS and CDR2 YFSETQ. The CDR3 sequence: CATAIYRTSTDTQYF. The DNA of the CDR3 is TGCGCCACCGCGATCTACAGAACTAGCACAGATACGCAGTATTTT.

The CDR3 DNA reads TGCGCCAGCAGACCCACGGGGGGGCAGGGCTACGAGCAGTACTTC. It is translated as CASRPTGGQGYEQYF. The J gene is TRBJ2-7, the V gene TRBV10-2; TRBD2 matches at 8 bases. J gave up 3 bases and V 6 bases, and 10 bases lay outside the gene matches. The CDR3 contains 15 residues. Germline values: CDR1 WSHSY, CDR2 SAAADI.

The chain has TRBV11-3 and TRBJ2-6; no firm D call. Germline CDR1 reads SGHNT; CDR2 reads YENEEA. This CDR3 is built from 15 residues. Trimming removed 1 base from V and 1 base from J, with 5 bases in between. CDR3 sequence (DNA): TGTGCCAGCAGCTTAGGGGGATCTGGGGCCAACGTCCTGACTTTC. Its protein product is CASSLGGSGANVLTF.

V is TRBV19 and J is TRBJ1-1; no firm D call. Trimming left V 5 bases short and J 0 bases short, with 13 bases between. The CDR3 spans 15 residues. CDR1 LNHDA and CDR2 SQIVND come from the germline V gene (reference sequence). The CDR3, as DNA: TGTGCCAGTAGTTCATGGGAAAAGGTGAACACTGAAGCTTTCTTT. Translating gives CASSSWEKVNTEAFF.

This clone showed up just a few times. V usage is TRBV28 and J usage is TRBJ1-5; unclear D gene. Trimming took off 6 bases at V and 2 bases at J, with 11 bases between the two ends. CDR1 MDHEN and CDR2 SYDVKM come from the germline V gene. The CDR3 covers 14 residues. CDR3 DNA sequence: TGTGCCAGCAGCCTCCCGGAAGGCAATCAGCCCCAGCATTTT. It codes for CASSLPEGNQPQHF.

This clone was counted between two and nine times. The V and J genes are TRBV9 and TRBJ1-1; TRBD1 is a possible D gene (6 bases). Trimming took off 0 bases at V and 7 bases at J, with 22 bases between the two ends. This CDR3 has 17 amino acids. Germline V gene sequence: CDR1 SGDLS, CDR2 YYNGEE. The CDR3 reads CASSVGWQGRGKVEAFF. The CDR3 bases are TGTGCCAGCAGCGTAGGCTGGCAGGGCAGGGGCAAGGTTGAAGCTTTCTTT.

The gene calls are TRBV30 and TRBJ1-1; no clear D gene. CDR1 and CDR2 (germline): GTSNPN, SVGIG (reference sequence). Trimming removed 1 base at V and 11 bases at J, with 8 bases between. This CDR3 has 10 amino acids. The chain's CDR3 is CAWSGRIAFF. The CDR3 nucleotides are TGTGCCTGGAGTGGGAGGATTGCTTTCTTT.

The chain links TRBV6-5 to TRBJ1-1, with no clear D. CDR1 is MNHEY and CDR2 is SVGAGI in the germline V gene. V was clipped by 6 bases and J by 7 bases, with 15 bases between them. This CDR3 is built from 13 residues. The DNA for the CDR3 is TGTGCCAGCAGAGACGGTGCGGAGAATGAAGCTTTCTTT. Amino acid sequence: CASRDGAENEAFF.

This chain uses TRBV19 with TRBJ2-1; 7 bases are a match to TRBD2. CDR3 length: 14 residues. Looked up from germline, CDR1 is LNHDA and CDR2 is SQIVND (reference sequence). The junction had 11 bases not matched to a gene; V was cut back by 7 bases and J by 8 bases. CDR3 coding DNA: TGTGCCAGTACCCCAGGGACTACGACCCATGAGCAGTTCTTC. This gives the protein CASTPGTTTHEQFF.

This clone was seen once. The same CDR3 is also encoded by other DNA sequences in this sample. The V gene is TRBV6-5, the J gene TRBJ2-3, with D possibly TRBD2 on 6 matching bases. This CDR3 contains 15 residues. V was shortened by 6 bases and J by 0 bases, with 13 bases between the two germline ends. Germline V CDR1 and CDR2: MNHEY, SVGAGI. The CDR3 nucleotides read TGTGCCAGCAGCTTGTTAGCGGAAAGCACAGATACGCAGTATTTT. Protein sequence: CASSLLAESTDTQYF.

The genes are TRBV20-1 and TRBJ2-5; D not resolved. This CDR3 contains 11 residues. Looked up from germline, CDR1 is DFQATT and CDR2 is SNEGSKA (reference sequence). V was cut by 6 bases and J by 2 bases, with 7 bases left in between. The CDR3 is CSAQAQETQYF. DNA for the CDR3: TGCAGTGCGCAGGCTCAAGAGACCCAGTACTTC.

The V call is TRBV11-2, the J call TRBJ1-1, with 9 positions matching TRBD1. The CDR3 covers 13 residues. Germline CDR1 reads SGHAT; CDR2 reads FQNNGV. With V trimmed by 5 bases and J by 5 bases, 3 bases remained unmatched. The CDR3 sequence: CASSHGTGTEAFF. CDR3 DNA sequence: TGTGCCAGCAGCCACGGGACAGGGACTGAAGCTTTCTTT.

In regard to this clone: Other DNA sequences from this sample encode an identical CDR3 as well. This sequence joins TRBV18 and TRBJ1-3; D unclear. This CDR3 is 14 amino acids long. Germline values: CDR1 KGHSH, CDR2 LQKENI. Trimming pared 1 base from V and 0 bases from J, leaving 4 bases between. The CDR3 here is CASSPQSSGNTIYF. CDR3 bases: TGTGCCAGCTCACCACAAAGCTCTGGAAACACCATATATTTT. Full variable domain (rest looked up from reference TRBV18 and TRBJ1-3): NAGVMQNPRHLVRRRGQEARLRCSPMKGHSHVYWYRQLPEEGLKFMVYLQKENIIDESGMPKERFSAEFPKEGPSILRIQQVVRGDSAAYFCASSPQSSGNTIYFGEGSWLTVV.

CDR3 DNA sequence: TGTGCCAGCAGTTCGACGTTGAACACTGAAGCTTTCTTT. Translating gives CASSSTLNTEAFF. The genes are TRBV27 and TRBJ1-1; no firm D call. In germline, CDR1 is MNHEY, CDR2 SMNVEV (reference sequence). The CDR3 is 13 amino acids. V dropped 4 bases and J dropped 0 bases, with 6 bases sitting between them.